This T cell receptor (beta chain) was obtained from a study of CD8+ T cells in alopecia areata. Treatment reported: oral pan-JAK inhibitor, 5-10 mg twice daily. RNA, once extracted, was reverse transcribed into cDNA for use as the sequencing template. Only in-frame clones appear in the TCRdb table, and some are missing; sequencing was by immunoSEQ multiplex PCR. The table records 60,000 to 90,000 clones, around 67% of them present only once. This clone was seen a handful of times. Germline V gene lookup returns CDR1 SGHTA and CDR2 FQGNSA. V was pared by 10 bases and J by 8 bases, with 26 bases of the junction left unmatched. The CDR3 consists of 18 residues.

The material sequenced was CD8+ T cells sorted from blood, taken at week 24, from a patient treated with tofacitinib. The TCR originated in a human donor with alopecia areata. V is TRBV7-2 and J is TRBJ1-2; 9 bases fit TRBD1. This CDR3 is CATLRSLARDRDAWGYTF. CDR3 in DNA: TGTGCCACCCTAAGATCTTTAGCCCGGGACAGGGATGCCTGGGGCTACACCTTC. The entire variable domain, with the rest obtained from reference TRBV7-2 and TRBJ1-2, is as follows: GAGVSQSPSNKVTEKGKDVELRCDPISGHTALYWYRQSLGQGLEFLIYFQGNSAPDKSGLPSDRFSAERTGGSVSTLTIQRTQQEDSAVYLCATLRSLARDRDAWGYTFGSGTRLTVV.